The 19 T cell receptor beta chains below come from one sample, sequenced in a study of PD-L1 blockade in urothelial cancer. Generated by immunoSEQ multiplex PCR, the TCRdb table keeps only in-frame clones and is missing some. Of 33,000 or so clones listed, around 80% are singletons. Here the sequenced sample was PBMCs, taken around atezolizumab (anti-PD-L1) treatment. These receptors came from a man in his sixties or seventies with urothelial cancer.

V gene TRBV5-8 combines with J gene TRBJ2-5; no clear D gene. The CDR3 totals 13 residues. Trimming stripped 1 base from V and 2 bases from J, with 6 bases between. Germline V gene data show CDR1 as SGHTS and CDR2 as YDEGEE. In nucleotides, the CDR3 is TGTGCCAGCAGCTTGTCCCAGCAAGAGACCCAGTACTTC. This gives the protein CASSLSQQETQYF.

This rearrangement joins TRBV5-6 to TRBJ1-5; 10 nucleotides match TRBD1. V shed 2 bases and J 6 bases; nucleotides not matched to a gene: 5. Germline lookup yields CDR1 SGHDT and CDR2 YYEEEE. The CDR3 has 15 amino acids. The CDR3 loop reads CASSFRQGAGQPQHF. The CDR3 DNA is TGTGCCAGCAGCTTCCGACAGGGGGCCGGTCAGCCCCAGCATTTT.

The V call is TRBV18, the J call TRBJ2-1; D gene ambiguous. The germline CDR1 and CDR2 sequences are KGHSH and LQKENI. V lost 3 bases to trimming and J lost 4 bases, with 7 bases between them. This CDR3 is 13 amino acids long. CDR3 coding DNA: TGTGCCAGCTCACCCCGCGCATACAATGAGCAGTTCTTC. Protein product: CASSPRAYNEQFF.

This chain joins TRBV6-6 and TRBJ1-1, with D uncertain. The CDR3 spans 11 residues. Trimming took off 7 bases at V and 9 bases at J, with 12 bases between the two ends. Germline V gene lookup returns CDR1 MNHNY and CDR2 SVGAGI (reference sequence). CDR3 DNA: TGTGCCAGCACCTCTGAGCTGAAAGCTTTCTTT. Its protein product is CASTSELKAFF.

Points on this clone: The junction and the germline gene differ at one end; a read error may be behind it. The V call is TRBV19, the J call TRBJ1-2; possibly TRBD1 for D (6 bases). The CDR3 sequence is 14 residues long. Germline CDR1 LNHDA, CDR2 SQIVND (reference sequence). The CDR3 protein is CASSRTAINYGYTF. CDR3 sequence (DNA): TGTGCCAGCAGTAGGACAGCTATTAACTATGGCTACACCTTC.

A few counts support this clone. V gene TRBV28 combines with J gene TRBJ1-4, with no clear D. The CDR3 is 14 residues long. Germline V gene data show CDR1 as MDHEN and CDR2 as SYDVKM. The germline V and J ends were trimmed by 5 bases and 7 bases, with 14 bases remaining between them. The CDR3 nucleotides read TGTGCCAGCAGTACCCGGGTAAGAGGTGAAAAACTGTTTTTT. It is translated as CASSTRVRGEKLFF. The variable domain in full, with the rest retrieved from reference TRBV28 and TRBJ1-4, is DVKVTQSSRYLVKRTGEKVFLECVQDMDHENMFWYRQDPGLGLRLIYFSYDVKMKEKGDIPEGYSVSREKKERFSLILESASTNQTSMYLCASSTRVRGEKLFFGSGTQLSVL.

The chain is built from TRBV30 and TRBJ1-4; 10 nucleotides match TRBD1. The V and J ends lost 2 bases and 5 bases, in that order; junction bases with no gene match: 5. This CDR3 comprises 15 residues. In germline, CDR1 is GTSNPN, CDR2 SVGIG (reference sequence). The CDR3 DNA follows: TGTGCCTGGAGTAGCGGGGGACAGGGGAATGAAAAACTGTTTTTT. Translating gives CAWSSGGQGNEKLFF. The whole variable domain, filled in from reference TRBV30 and TRBJ1-4, reads SQTIHQWPATLVQPVGSPLSLECTVEGTSNPNLYWYRQAAGRGLQLLFYSVGIGQISSEVPQNLSASRPQDRQFILSSKKLLLSDSGFYLCAWSSGGQGNEKLFFGSGTQLSVL.

The V and J genes are TRBV5-1 and TRBJ2-2; TRBD2 aligns across 10 bases. Germline V gene lookup returns CDR1 SGHRS and CDR2 YFSETQ. The CDR3 loop spans 16 amino acids. Trimming cost V 4 bases and J 2 bases; bases outside gene matches: 5. The CDR3 here is CASSPRTSGNTGELFF. The CDR3 DNA sequence: TGCGCCAGCAGCCCCCGGACTAGCGGAAACACCGGGGAGCTGTTTTTT.

The chain joins TRBV15 to TRBJ2-5, with a tentative D call TRBD1 (5 bases). CDR3 size: 15 residues. Germline CDR1 and CDR2: LNHNV and YYDKDF (reference sequence). The germline V and J ends were trimmed by 0 bases and 5 bases, with 13 bases remaining between them. The CDR3 protein is CATSRDRAGSETQYF. CDR3 DNA sequence: TGTGCCACCAGCAGAGATAGGGCAGGGTCTGAGACCCAGTACTTC.

The V call is TRBV5-5, the J call TRBJ2-3; 10 nucleotides match TRBD1. Germline CDR1 reads SGHKS; CDR2 reads YYEKEE (reference sequence). The CDR3 loop spans 20 amino acids. Trimming took 4 bases from V and 0 from J; bases not matched to a gene: 17. CDR3 protein: CASSLQRPGQGVSSTDTQYF. In DNA form, the CDR3 reads TGTGCCAGCAGCCTACAGCGGCCAGGACAGGGGGTGTCTAGCACAGATACGCAGTATTTT. The complete variable domain, with remaining parts taken from reference TRBV5-5 and TRBJ2-3, reads DAGVTQSPTHLIKTRGQQVTLRCSPISGHKSVSWYQQVLGQGPQFIFQYYEKEERGRGNFPDRFSARQFPNYSSELNVNALLLGDSALYLCASSLQRPGQGVSSTDTQYFGPGTRLTVL.

The chain carries TRBV19 and TRBJ2-5; D perhaps matches TRBD2 (5 bases). V was shortened by 5 bases and J by 2 bases, with 9 bases between the two germline ends. Germline CDR1 is LNHDA and CDR2 is SQIVND (reference sequence). This CDR3 has 13 amino acids. Here the CDR3 DNA reads TGTGCCAGTAGTCAAAGCGGACAAGAGACCCAGTACTTC. Amino acids: CASSQSGQETQYF.

This clone appeared once. The V gene is TRBV29-1, the J gene TRBJ2-3; 7 positions agree with TRBD2. Germline V gives CDR1 SQVTM, CDR2 ANQGSEA. The CDR3 sequence is 16 residues long. V gave up 3 bases and J gave up 0 bases; unmatched junction bases: 9. CDR3 sequence: CSVDSGLGESTDTQYF. For the CDR3, the DNA is TGCAGCGTTGATTCAGGACTAGGTGAGAGCACAGATACGCAGTATTTT.

CDR3 sequence (DNA): TGTGCCAGCTCAACCAGCGGACAGTACGCTGAAGCTTTCTTT. Its protein product is CASSTSGQYAEAFF. The chain uses TRBV18 and TRBJ1-1; D perhaps matches TRBD1 (6 bases). The V gene's germline CDR1 is KGHSH and CDR2 LQKENI. Trimming stripped 5 bases from V and 6 bases from J, with 16 bases between. The CDR3 sequence is 14 residues long.

The V gene is TRBV19, the J gene TRBJ1-2; D may be TRBD1 (6 bases). The germline gives CDR1 LNHDA, CDR2 SQIVND (reference sequence). The CDR3 runs 14 residues. V lost 5 bases and J 5 bases, leaving 15 bases between the germline ends. For the CDR3, the DNA is TGTGCCAGTAGTCCGGCGGGGGCTGGGTATGGCTACACCTTC. Residues: CASSPAGAGYGYTF.

The chain couples TRBV19 to TRBJ1-5, with D perhaps matching TRBD1 (6 bases). The V end lost 1 base, the J end lost 11 bases, and 15 bases lay between the germline ends. Germline V gene sequence: CDR1 LNHDA, CDR2 SQIVND (reference sequence). The CDR3 extends over 14 amino acids. CDR3 sequence reads: CASSIGDIGGSQHF. CDR3 nucleotide sequence: TGTGCCAGTAGTATAGGGGACATCGGAGGTTCCCAGCATTTT.

V and J are TRBV27 and TRBJ2-7, with 9 bases identical to TRBD1. CDR1 is MNHEY, CDR2 SMNVEV, per germline (reference sequence). The ends lost 7 bases at V and 1 base at J; junction bases unmatched: 11. The CDR3 sequence is 16 residues long. CDR3 region: CASTPRRTGESYEQYF. DNA for the CDR3: TGTGCCAGCACCCCCCGCCGGACAGGGGAATCCTACGAGCAGTACTTC.

This rearrangement joins TRBV5-5 to TRBJ1-2, with 7 bases aligning to TRBD1. The V gene's germline CDR1 is SGHKS and CDR2 YYEKEE (reference sequence). V gave up 0 bases and J gave up 8 bases; unmatched junction bases: 7. The CDR3 runs 14 residues. The CDR3 sequence: CASSLDDRAEGYTF. In DNA form, the CDR3 reads TGTGCCAGCAGCTTGGATGACAGGGCTGAGGGCTACACCTTC. Supplemented by reference TRBV5-5 and TRBJ1-2, the full variable domain reads DAGVTQSPTHLIKTRGQQVTLRCSPISGHKSVSWYQQVLGQGPQFIFQYYEKEERGRGNFPDRFSARQFPNYSSELNVNALLLGDSALYLCASSLDDRAEGYTFGSGTRLTVV.

V gene TRBV7-2 combines with J gene TRBJ2-1; 13 bases are a match to TRBD2. This CDR3 spans 16 amino acids. Germline trimming cut 3 bases from V and 8 bases from J; bases unmatched to any gene: 7. Germline V CDR1 and CDR2: SGHTA, FQGNSA. The DNA for the CDR3 is TGTGCCAGCAGCTTTGAAGGGACTAGCGGGACGCATGAGCAGTTCTTC. Translating gives CASSFEGTSGTHEQFF. The full variable domain, with the rest looked up from reference TRBV7-2 and TRBJ2-1, is GAGVSQSPSNKVTEKGKDVELRCDPISGHTALYWYRQSLGQGLEFLIYFQGNSAPDKSGLPSDRFSAERTGGSVSTLTIQRTQQEDSAVYLCASSFEGTSGTHEQFFGPGTRLTVL.

The J gene is TRBJ1-1, the V gene TRBV19, with D tentatively TRBD1 (5 bases). This CDR3 region has 14 residues. V dropped 5 bases and J dropped 1 base, with 11 bases sitting between them. Germline-derived CDR1 and CDR2 are LNHDA and SQIVND (reference sequence). The CDR3 reads CASSPQVWNTEAFF. For the CDR3, the DNA is TGTGCCAGTAGTCCACAGGTATGGAACACTGAAGCTTTCTTT.